The 2 T cell receptor beta chains in this list originate from one sample, sequenced in a study of blood T cells in healthy people across ages. The second PCR ran roughly 7 to 12 cycles with a sample-barcoded 5' primer and J-beta primers. Each CDR3 protein is one row after TCRdb ran MiXCR on the 5' RACE reads. The sample lists 750,000 or so distinct CDR3 sequences; 25% were seen once. Separately, the same data were catalogued under a study of T cells of mothers and their children.

Material: blood. Every receptor here comes from a boy aged 5-17 years in good health.

As concerns this clonotype: One junction end does not reproduce the germline sequence, and a read error may be involved. The chain combines TRBV6-5 with TRBJ2-7; TRBD2 might be the D (5 bases). Per the germline V gene, CDR1 is MNHEY and CDR2 is SVGAGI. This CDR3 region has 14 residues. The CDR3 bases are TGTGCCAGCAGAGAAGGCTCAGGTCGCTACGAGCGGCACTTC. Its translation is CASREGSGRYERHF.

The V call is TRBV7-9, the J call TRBJ1-2; D gene ambiguous. The CDR3 runs 14 residues. Trimming shortened V by 2 bases and J by 8 bases, and 15 bases separated the two germline ends. The germline gives CDR1 SEHNR, CDR2 FQNEAQ (reference sequence). The CDR3 region has the DNA TGTGCCAGCAGCTTATTAGACTACCCGAGGGGCTACACCTTC. It encodes CASSLLDYPRGYTF.